These 26 T cell receptor beta chains came from one sample sequenced in a study of vaccination effects on CD4 cells after COVID-19. Investigators separated out CD4+ T cells once approximately 10 days of culture had passed. Of the BNT162b2 and mRNA-1273 vaccines, participants received two doses of one or the other. Assay: immunoSEQ multiplex PCR; the TCRdb copy retains only in-frame clones and omits some. The top ten clones hold 6% to 8.5% of a sample with about 40,000 clones, around two thirds of them seen once. Antigens of these TCRs are unknown. The material sequenced was CD4+ T cells from PBMCs cultured without peptide, taken after COVID-19 vaccination. These receptors all come from a human donor who received a COVID-19 vaccine.

This chain uses TRBV7-8 with TRBJ2-5; the D gene is possibly TRBD2 (5 bases). CDR1 and CDR2 (germline): SGHVS, FQNEAQ. Deletions cut 1 base from V and 2 bases from J, with 5 bases between. The CDR3 covers 13 residues. The CDR3 protein is CASSLGRQETQYF. Written as DNA, the CDR3 is TGTGCCAGCAGCTTAGGGAGGCAAGAGACCCAGTACTTC.

CDR3 region: CASSRDRAYEQYF. The DNA of the CDR3 is TGTGCCAGCAGCAGGGACCGAGCCTACGAGCAGTACTTC. This rearrangement joins TRBV7-2 to TRBJ2-7, with D perhaps assigned TRBD1 or TRBD2 (5 bases each). This CDR3 has 13 residues. The germline gives CDR1 SGHTA, CDR2 FQGNSA. Trimming took 5 bases from V and 2 from J, leaving 10 bases between them.

This sequence joins TRBV20-1 and TRBJ1-1; D may be TRBD1 (5 bases). The CDR3 spans 12 residues. The germline CDR1 and CDR2 sequences are DFQATT and SNEGSKA (reference sequence). With 3 bases removed from V and 8 bases from J, the gap between germline ends came to 13 bases. DNA for the CDR3: TGCAGTGCTAGTAGCGGGGCAAACGAAGCTTTCTTT. This gives the protein CSASSGANEAFF.

There are a few counts of this clone. The gene calls are TRBV5-6 and TRBJ1-2; D is uncertain. The CDR3 contains 13 residues. Germline V gives CDR1 SGHDT, CDR2 YYEEEE. The germline V and J ends were trimmed by 1 base and 4 bases, with 8 bases remaining between them. CDR3 sequence (DNA): TGTGCCAGCAGCTTGAGCGGCGGCTATGGCTACACCTTC. Translating gives CASSLSGGYGYTF.

This rearrangement joins TRBV10-2 to TRBJ2-7; no definite D call. The germline V gene has CDR1 WSHSY and CDR2 SAAADI. This CDR3 is 11 amino acids long. The V and J ends lost 8 bases and 1 base respectively, with 6 bases between them. CDR3 protein: CASRGSYEQYF. The CDR3 region has the DNA TGCGCCAGCCGCGGATCCTACGAGCAGTACTTC.

This chain connects TRBV6-5 to TRBJ2-3; weak D call: TRBD2 (6 bases). There are 14 residues in the CDR3. With 2 bases removed from V and 2 bases from J, the gap between germline ends came to 8 bases. Germline V gene lookup returns CDR1 MNHEY and CDR2 SVGAGI. As DNA, the CDR3 is TGTGCCAGCAGTTACACGGACTACACAGATACGCAGTATTTT. As protein: CASSYTDYTDTQYF.

The chain is built from TRBV27 and TRBJ1-5; D is ambiguous. Trimming pared 8 bases from V and 1 base from J, leaving 12 bases between. This CDR3 contains 14 residues. Germline V gene lookup returns CDR1 MNHEY and CDR2 SMNVEV (reference sequence). The CDR3 coding sequence is TGTGCCAGCTTGCGACAACGAAGCAATCAGCCCCAGCATTTT. Translation: CASLRQRSNQPQHF.

This clone was observed once. The V call is TRBV6-5, the J call TRBJ1-2; TRBD1 agrees at 7 bases. Per germline, CDR1 MNHEY and CDR2 SVGAGI. With 10 bases clipped from V and 2 bases from J, the junction kept 7 bases outside the gene matches. The CDR3 covers 13 residues. CDR3 DNA sequence: TGTGCCACCTGGGGACAGACCAACTATGGCTACACCTTC. This encodes CATWGQTNYGYTF.

The V and J genes are TRBV19 and TRBJ2-7, with TRBD1 identical over 9 bases. Germline loops: CDR1 LNHDA, CDR2 SQIVND (reference sequence). The V segment lost 4 bases and the J segment 3 bases; nucleotides outside the gene matches: 7. The CDR3 sequence is 15 residues long. The DNA for the CDR3 is TGTGCCAGTAGTAACTTAGGGACAGGGTACTACGAGCAGTACTTC. It encodes CASSNLGTGYYEQYF.

There are a few counts of this clone. The chain carries TRBV12-5 and TRBJ2-1; D gene ambiguous. The CDR3 length is 12 residues. In germline, CDR1 is LGHNT, CDR2 FRNRAP. V shed 6 bases and J shed 2 bases, with 5 bases lying between them. The CDR3 sequence: CASGTTYNEQFF. CDR3 nucleotides: TGTGCTAGTGGGACAACCTACAATGAGCAGTTCTTC.

The J gene is TRBJ2-5, the V gene TRBV29-1; weak D call: TRBD2 (5 bases). Germline V gives CDR1 SQVTM, CDR2 ANQGSEA. The CDR3 length is 13 residues. V gave up 4 bases and J gave up 4 bases, with 13 bases separating them. The CDR3 here is CSVAQRAGETQYF. The CDR3 nucleotides are TGCAGCGTTGCTCAAAGGGCGGGAGAGACCCAGTACTTC.

This clone was observed a handful of times. The rearrangement links TRBV5-4 to TRBJ1-3; maybe TRBD1 (6 bases). V was pared by 4 bases and J by 4 bases, with 15 bases between. Per germline, CDR1 SGHNT and CDR2 YYREEE (reference sequence). There are 15 residues in the CDR3. The CDR3 sequence is CASSPNRVGGNTIYF. In DNA, the CDR3 is TGTGCCAGCAGCCCAAACAGGGTAGGAGGAAACACCATATATTTT.

This chain connects TRBV3-1 (or the pseudogene TRBV3-2) to TRBJ2-2, with 7 bases fitting TRBD2. The CDR3 sequence is 16 residues long. J gave up 3 bases and V 6 bases, and 10 bases lay outside the gene matches. Per the germline V gene, CDR1 is LGHDT and CDR2 is YNNKEL (reference sequence). The CDR3 reads CASRTYSSGDTGELFF. The CDR3 DNA sequence: TGTGCCAGCAGGACGTACTCTAGCGGCGACACCGGGGAGCTGTTTTTT.

V gene TRBV6-2 or TRBV6-3 combines with J gene TRBJ1-6; TRBD1 might be the D (5 bases). V was clipped by 6 bases and J by 8 bases, with 11 bases between them. CDR1 is MNHEY and CDR2 is SVGEGT in the germline V gene. The CDR3 consists of 13 residues. In nucleotides, the CDR3 is TGTGCCAGCAGCCCAGGGCAGGATTCACCCCTCCACTTT. Translation gives CASSPGQDSPLHF.

V gene TRBV9 combines with J gene TRBJ2-3; no firm D call. Germline CDR1 reads SGDLS; CDR2 reads YYNGEE. Trimming removed 0 bases at V and 6 bases at J, with 8 bases between. The CDR3 extends over 13 amino acids. The CDR3 DNA sequence: TGTGCCAGCAGCGTAGTGGTTATGGATACGCAGTATTTT. Translating it yields CASSVVVMDTQYF.

The chain combines TRBV6-2 or TRBV6-3 with TRBJ2-2; 7 bases are shared with TRBD2. Germline V lookup: CDR1 MNHEY, CDR2 SVGEGT. Trimming removed 4 bases from V and 5 bases from J; junction bases left unmatched: 10. The CDR3 runs 16 residues. CDR3: CASSSGRLAETGELFF. CDR3 DNA: TGTGCCAGCAGTTCGGGGAGGCTAGCGGAGACCGGGGAGCTGTTTTTT.

The chain joins TRBV3-1 (or the pseudogene TRBV3-2) to TRBJ2-7; no clear D. V was cut by 1 base and J by 4 bases, with 11 bases left in between. This CDR3 is 14 amino acids long. Germline lookup yields CDR1 LGHDT and CDR2 YNNKEL (reference sequence). The CDR3 here is CASSQGAAKYEQYF. As DNA, the CDR3 is TGTGCCAGCAGCCAAGGGGCAGCTAAATACGAGCAGTACTTC.

The V and J genes are TRBV4-2 and TRBJ2-3; 13 bases align to TRBD2. The germline gives CDR1 LGHNA, CDR2 YNFKEQ. Germline trimming cut 4 bases from V and 3 bases from J; bases unmatched to any gene: 10. The CDR3 is 18 residues long. In nucleotides, the CDR3 is TGTGCCAGCAGCCTTGCGGGACTAGCGGGATTAGGGACAGATACGCAGTATTTT. This gives the protein CASSLAGLAGLGTDTQYF.

This clone was observed a handful of times. This chain joins TRBV4-1 and TRBJ2-1; D not resolved. CDR3 size: 14 residues. The germline CDR1 and CDR2 sequences are MGHRA and YSYEKL. Trimming stripped 0 bases from V and 7 bases from J, with 10 bases between. The CDR3 spells CASSQEGGSNEQFF. CDR3 in DNA: TGCGCCAGCAGCCAAGAGGGTGGGTCGAATGAGCAGTTCTTC.

The chain combines TRBV11-2 with TRBJ2-1, with D perhaps TRBD1 or TRBD2 (5 bases each). Germline-derived CDR1 and CDR2 are SGHAT and FQNNGV. The CDR3 spans 15 residues. Trimming removed 5 bases at V and 1 base at J, with 12 bases between. The CDR3 DNA follows: TGTGCCAGCAGCATGCTGGGACCTTCCTACAATGAGCAGTTCTTC. This codes for CASSMLGPSYNEQFF.

The rearrangement links TRBV6-5 to TRBJ1-2; D is possibly TRBD1 (6 bases). V gave up 6 bases and J gave up 3 bases, with 8 bases separating them. CDR3 length: 12 residues. From germline, CDR1 is MNHEY and CDR2 SVGAGI. The CDR3 reads CASRDSYYGYTF. DNA for the CDR3: TGTGCCAGCAGGGACAGCTACTATGGCTACACCTTC.

This chain links TRBV3-1 (or the pseudogene TRBV3-2) with TRBJ2-5; 8 nucleotides line up with TRBD2. The germline gives CDR1 LGHDT, CDR2 YNNKEL (reference sequence). The J segment lost 4 bases and the V segment lost 1 base, leaving 11 bases of the junction unmatched. The CDR3 has 17 residues. DNA for the CDR3: TGTGCCAGCAGCCAAGTTCCGGGGGGGAAGGTTGGAGAGACCCAGTACTTC. This gives the protein CASSQVPGGKVGETQYF.

This clone was detected only a few times. The V gene is TRBV7-6, the J gene TRBJ2-2; 9 bases are shared with TRBD1. CDR1 is SGHVS, CDR2 FNYEAQ, per germline. With V trimmed by 1 base and J by 3 bases, 0 bases remained unmatched. There are 15 residues in the CDR3. The CDR3 loop reads CASSLGDRDTGELFF. The CDR3 coding sequence is TGTGCCAGCAGCTTAGGGGACAGGGACACCGGGGAGCTGTTTTTT.

This clone came up once. This rearrangement joins TRBV6-1 to TRBJ1-6; D not certain. The CDR3 spans 13 residues. Germline CDR1 MNHNS, CDR2 SASEGT. V was trimmed by 1 base and J by 16 bases, leaving 14 bases between them. The CDR3 DNA is TGTGCCAGCAGTGAAGGAACCGGGCCAGGACTCCACTTT. Translating gives CASSEGTGPGLHF.

The V and J genes are TRBV10-3 and TRBJ1-6; no firm D call. The CDR3 extends over 15 amino acids. Per germline, CDR1 ENHRY and CDR2 SYGVKD. Trimming removed 6 bases at V and 0 bases at J, with 9 bases between. CDR3 nucleotide sequence: TGTGCCATCAGCCCCGGGAGCTCCTATAATTCACCCCTCCACTTT. Amino acid sequence: CAISPGSSYNSPLHF.

The rearrangement uses TRBV15 and TRBJ1-2; no clear D gene. The ends were cut back, 5 bases at V and 5 bases at J, with 15 bases in the middle. Germline lookup yields CDR1 LNHNV and CDR2 YYDKDF (reference sequence). This CDR3 comprises 14 residues. This CDR3 reads CATSPRWALYGYTF. CDR3 DNA: TGTGCCACCAGCCCCCGTTGGGCCTTATATGGCTACACCTTC.